The 25 T cell receptor beta chains below all came from one sample that was sequenced in a study of blood T cells in healthy people across ages. Combining a sample-barcoded 5' primer with a J-beta primer mix, a second PCR ran for about 7 to 12 cycles. One entry per CDR3 protein results from TCRdb running MiXCR on the 5' RACE reads. The sample holds 850,000 to 1,300,000 distinct CDR3 sequences, over 35% seen once. The sample comprised blood. These receptors were collected from a woman aged 60-75 years in good health.

The count of this clonotype is one. V gene TRBV20-1 combines with J gene TRBJ2-5; no clear D gene. With 3 bases removed from V and 5 bases from J, the gap between germline ends came to 13 bases. This CDR3 is 13 amino acids long. From germline, CDR1 is DFQATT and CDR2 SNEGSKA (reference sequence). CDR3 coding DNA: TGCAGTGCTAGTCGTGACCCCGGGGAGACCCAGTACTTC. Translated, it gives CSASRDPGETQYF.

V and J are TRBV6-1 and TRBJ2-5; TRBD2 agrees at 7 bases. V gave up 2 bases and J gave up 2 bases; unmatched junction bases: 5. In germline, CDR1 is MNHNS, CDR2 SASEGT. The CDR3 length is 15 residues. The CDR3 reads CASSEQTSRQETQYF. As DNA, the CDR3 is TGTGCCAGCAGTGAACAGACTAGCAGACAAGAGACCCAGTACTTC.

The chain couples TRBV20-1 to TRBJ2-3; TRBD1 aligns across 9 bases. V gave up 4 bases and J gave up 6 bases; unmatched junction bases: 5. The CDR3 totals 13 residues. Germline CDR1 and CDR2: DFQATT and SNEGSKA (reference sequence). This CDR3 is CSAIRTGADTQYF. CDR3 nucleotides: TGCAGTGCTATACGGACAGGGGCGGATACGCAGTATTTT.

This clonotype was counted once. The rearrangement joins TRBV13 to TRBJ2-1; TRBD1 matches 10 bases. The last part of the DNA fits TRBJ2-7 better; the J call may be wrong. Germline CDR1 and CDR2: PRHDT and FYEKMQ (reference sequence). The CDR3 is made up of 15 amino acids. The CDR3 here is CASSPGTGDYNEQYF. CDR3 DNA: TGTGCCAGCAGCCCCGGGACAGGGGACTACAATGAGCAGTACTTC.

CDR3 region: CASSSGGTSALEEQFF. The CDR3 DNA follows: TGTGCCAGCAGCTCCGGGGGGACTAGCGCGTTGGAGGAGCAGTTCTTC. The chain joins TRBV9 to TRBJ2-1; 10 bases fit TRBD2. The CDR3 is 16 amino acids. Trimming removed 4 bases from V and 10 bases from J; junction bases left unmatched: 14. Germline-derived CDR1 and CDR2 are SGDLS and YYNGEE.

This clonotype has only a few counts. The chain couples TRBV5-1 to TRBJ2-3; D possibly corresponds to TRBD2 (6 bases). Germline V gene data show CDR1 as SGHRS and CDR2 as YFSETQ. The CDR3 spans 17 residues. Trimming removed 4 bases from V and 0 bases from J, with 18 bases in between. CDR3 in DNA: TGCGCCAGCAGCAATTTAGCGGCGGGGACTAGCACAGATACGCAGTATTTT. This sequence encodes CASSNLAAGTSTDTQYF. The full variable domain, its missing parts supplied by reference TRBV5-1 and TRBJ2-3, is KAGVTQTPRYLIKTRGQQVTLSCSPISGHRSVSWYQQTPGQGLQFLFEYFSETQRNKGNFPGRFSGRQFSNSRSEMNVSTLELGDSALYLCASSNLAAGTSTDTQYFGPGTRLTVL.

The chain joins TRBV7-2 to TRBJ2-4; no definite D call. CDR1 and CDR2 from the germline V gene are SGHTA and FQGNSA. This CDR3 has 13 residues. The V and J ends lost 4 bases and 0 bases respectively, with 4 bases between them. The CDR3 reads CASSSEAKNIQYF. The CDR3 DNA is TGTGCCAGCAGCTCCGAAGCCAAAAACATTCAGTACTTC.

In its sample, this clonotype was seen a few times. The rearrangement links TRBV12-3 or TRBV12-4 to TRBJ2-7, with 11 bases identical to TRBD2. The CDR3 consists of 16 residues. With V trimmed by 5 bases and J by 3 bases, 9 bases remained unmatched. The CDR3 spells CASSRGSGLAVYEQYF. The CDR3 nucleotides are TGTGCCAGCAGTAGGGGGTCGGGACTAGCGGTCTACGAGCAGTACTTC.

The chain combines TRBV5-1 with TRBJ1-1, with TRBD1 matching over 7 bases. In germline, CDR1 is SGHRS, CDR2 YFSETQ. CDR3 length equals 15 residues. V shed 3 bases and J 4 bases; nucleotides not matched to a gene: 9. The CDR3 protein is CASSSSTTGITEAFF. In nucleotides, the CDR3 is TGCGCCAGCAGCTCCTCAACGACAGGGATCACTGAAGCTTTCTTT.

The J gene is TRBJ2-1, the V gene TRBV20-1; possibly TRBD2 for D (5 bases). Germline V CDR1 and CDR2: DFQATT, SNEGSKA (reference sequence). Between the trimmed V and J ends, which lost 7 bases and 6 bases, there was a span of 16 bases. The CDR3 extends over 13 amino acids. The CDR3 loop is CSGGRAVPNEQFF. In nucleotides, the CDR3 is TGCAGTGGAGGGCGAGCGGTACCCAATGAGCAGTTCTTC.

The rearrangement uses TRBV9 and TRBJ2-3, with 12 nucleotides matching TRBD2. The V gene end was trimmed by 2 bases and the J gene end by 4 bases; junction bases not matched to a gene: 5. This CDR3 is 16 amino acids long. Germline assignment: CDR1 SGDLS and CDR2 YYNGEE. This chain's CDR3 is CASSVRLAGEADTQYF. The CDR3, as DNA: TGTGCCAGCAGCGTCCGACTAGCGGGAGAGGCAGATACGCAGTATTTT.

This chain joins TRBV2 and TRBJ2-3; D not certain. Germline V gives CDR1 SNHLY, CDR2 FYNNEI. The CDR3 runs 12 residues. The germline V and J ends were trimmed by 4 bases and 5 bases, with 7 bases remaining between them. The CDR3: CASSALRDTQYF. The CDR3 DNA reads as TGTGCCAGCAGTGCCCTAAGAGATACGCAGTATTTT. The full variable domain, with the rest looked up from reference TRBV2 and TRBJ2-3, is EPEVTQTPSHQVTQMGQEVILRCVPISNHLYFYWYRQILGQKVEFLVSFYNNEISEKSEIFDDQFSVERPDGSNFTLKIRSTKLEDSAMYFCASSALRDTQYFGPGTRLTVL.

In this sample, this clonotype turned up a few times. The rearrangement joins TRBV6-5 to TRBJ2-6; TRBD2 matches at 14 bases. The CDR3 length is 19 residues. Germline V CDR1 and CDR2: MNHEY, SVGAGI. The ends lost 5 bases at V and 2 bases at J; junction bases unmatched: 8. The CDR3 here is CASSIPGLAGVPGANVLTF. Written as DNA, the CDR3 is TGTGCCAGCAGTATACCGGGACTAGCGGGAGTTCCTGGGGCCAACGTCCTGACTTTC.

This clonotype was observed a handful of times. The chain combines TRBV6-1 with TRBJ2-7, with 8 bases lining up with TRBD1. The CDR3 has 18 amino acids. The germline V gene has CDR1 MNHNS and CDR2 SASEGT. V lost 7 bases, J lost 3 bases, and 20 bases stayed unmatched. CDR3 loop: CASTLGTGGPGTHYEQYF. For the CDR3, the DNA is TGTGCCAGCACCTTGGGGACAGGCGGACCCGGGACCCACTACGAGCAGTACTTC.

This clonotype was picked up a small number of times. V is TRBV6-1 and J is TRBJ2-5; D might be TRBD1 (7 bases). V lost 0 bases and J lost 11, with 13 bases in between. Germline V gene lookup returns CDR1 MNHNS and CDR2 SASEGT. The CDR3 length is 13 residues. The CDR3: CASSEAEGASQYF. The CDR3 nucleotides read TGTGCCAGCAGTGAAGCGGAGGGGGCTAGTCAGTACTTC.

The rearrangement uses TRBV7-9 and TRBJ2-5; perhaps TRBD2 as D (5 bases). V lost 1 base and J 0 bases, leaving 9 bases between the germline ends. This CDR3 contains 15 residues. Per the germline V gene, CDR1 is SEHNR and CDR2 is FQNEAQ (reference sequence). The CDR3 DNA reads as TGTGCCAGCAGCTTAGGTCGAGGGTACCAAGAGACCCAGTACTTC. Translation: CASSLGRGYQETQYF.

This rearrangement joins TRBV6-5 to TRBJ2-3; D is ambiguous. Looked up from germline, CDR1 is MNHEY and CDR2 is SVGAGI. Between the trimmed V and J ends, which lost 3 bases and 5 bases, there was a span of 18 bases. This CDR3 spans 16 amino acids. CDR3 loop: CASSYSLGTLKDTQYF. Here the CDR3 DNA reads TGTGCCAGCAGTTATTCACTGGGAACTCTGAAAGATACGCAGTATTTT.

V is TRBV28 and J is TRBJ2-7, with 7 bases fitting TRBD1. This CDR3 region has 14 residues. The V and J ends lost 10 bases and 0 bases, in that order; junction bases with no gene match: 9. The germline CDR1 and CDR2 sequences are MDHEN and SYDVKM. CDR3 sequence: CATEVQGHSYEQYF. The DNA for the CDR3 is TGTGCCACCGAGGTACAGGGGCACTCCTACGAGCAGTACTTC.

This rearrangement joins TRBV14 to TRBJ2-4, with no clear D. CDR1 and CDR2 (germline): SGHDN, FVKESK. The V gene lost 0 bases and the J gene lost 6 bases, with 9 bases spanning the gap. The length of the CDR3 is 14 residues. CDR3 residues: CASSQDRVGNIQYF. CDR3 DNA: TGTGCCAGCAGCCAAGATCGGGTGGGAAACATTCAGTACTTC.

Concerning this clonotype: This may be a read error, as it is one base from a much larger clone. The rearrangement joins TRBV29-1 to TRBJ2-7, with D tentatively TRBD2 (7 bases). The CDR3 totals 13 residues. Germline-derived CDR1 and CDR2 are SQVTM and ANQGSEA. V dropped 6 bases and J dropped 4 bases, with 16 bases sitting between them. The CDR3 region is CSVARRGAYEQYF. CDR3 bases: TGCAGCGTCGCAAGACGGGGGGCTTACGAGCAGTACTTC.

This rearrangement joins TRBV11-2 to TRBJ2-7; 9 positions agree with TRBD1. Germline V gives CDR1 SGHAT, CDR2 FQNNGV. Trimming took 6 bases from V and 6 from J; bases not matched to a gene: 12. The CDR3 consists of 15 residues. CDR3 sequence reads: CASRSAGTGRGEQYF. The CDR3 region has the DNA TGTGCCAGCAGGTCGGCCGGGACAGGGAGGGGCGAGCAGTACTTC.

This clonotype was observed once. This sequence joins TRBV19 and TRBJ2-5, with TRBD2 matching over 12 bases. The V segment lost 3 bases and the J segment 4 bases; nucleotides outside the gene matches: 12. Germline lookup yields CDR1 LNHDA and CDR2 SQIVND (reference sequence). This CDR3 spans 18 amino acids. DNA for the CDR3: TGTGCCAGTAGTATTTTGACACCTCTAGCGGGAGGGCCAGAGACCCAGTACTTC. Encoded protein: CASSILTPLAGGPETQYF.

This clonotype came up a few times. The CDR3 is CASRQGLAGGYEQYF. Here the CDR3 DNA reads TGTGCCAGCAGACAGGGACTAGCGGGAGGATACGAGCAGTACTTC. The V and J genes are TRBV6-2 or TRBV6-3 and TRBJ2-4; 15 positions agree with TRBD2. The J call may be faulty, since TRBJ2-7 better matches the DNA end. Germline CDR1 reads MNHEY; CDR2 reads SVGEGT. This CDR3 spans 15 amino acids.

The table lists this clonotype with a few counts. The chain employs TRBV28 and TRBJ2-5; the match to TRBD2 covers 14 bases. V was pared by 2 bases and J by 1 base, with 9 bases of the junction left unmatched. CDR3 length equals 19 residues. Germline V gives CDR1 MDHEN, CDR2 SYDVKM. For the CDR3, the DNA is TGTGCCAGCAGTTTACGACTAGCGGGAGGGTCGTCTAGCCAAGAGACCCAGTACTTC. Its protein is CASSLRLAGGSSSQETQYF. Full variable domain (missing parts from reference TRBV28 and TRBJ2-5): DVKVTQSSRYLVKRTGEKVFLECVQDMDHENMFWYRQDPGLGLRLIYFSYDVKMKEKGDIPEGYSVSREKKERFSLILESASTNQTSMYLCASSLRLAGGSSSQETQYFGPGTRLLVL.

This chain joins TRBV25-1 and TRBJ1-4, with D possibly being TRBD1 (6 bases). The CDR3 is 14 amino acids. V lost 4 bases and J 4 bases, leaving 10 bases between the germline ends. The V gene's germline CDR1 is MGHDK and CDR2 SYGVNS. The CDR3 DNA follows: TGTGCCAGCAGTGTAGCCAGGGGTAATGAAAAACTGTTTTTT. This encodes CASSVARGNEKLFF. Filled out from reference TRBV25-1 and TRBJ1-4, the complete variable domain reads EADIYQTPRYLVIGTGKKITLECSQTMGHDKMYWYQQDPGMELHLIHYSYGVNSTEKGDLSSESTVSRIRTEHFPLTLESARPSHTSQYLCASSVARGNEKLFFGSGTQLSVL.